These 15 T cell receptor beta chains were all obtained from the same sample, sequenced in a study of PD-1 blockade in classical Hodgkin lymphoma. Data came from immunoSEQ multiplex PCR; TCRdb stores just in-frame clones and leaves some out. The sample carries under 60,000 clones, roughly nine tenths recorded once. As for time point: cycle 4 day 1 (C4D1), after more than five weeks of nivolumab. Brentuximab vedotin exposure varied among the patients, all of whom had relapsed after autologous stem cell transplantation. Sequences were derived from peripheral blood mononuclear cells (PBMCs), sampled before the fourth cycle of nivolumab. The receptors derive from a human donor with classical Hodgkin lymphoma.

V usage is TRBV19 and J usage is TRBJ2-1; the D is unclear. The CDR3 runs 13 residues. The germline CDR1 and CDR2 sequences are LNHDA and SQIVND (reference sequence). V shed 1 base and J shed 9 bases, with 10 bases lying between them. CDR3 nucleotides: TGTGCCAGTAGTATAGTAGGGCGCGGTGAGCAGTTCTTC. The encoded protein is CASSIVGRGEQFF.

The rearrangement uses TRBV5-1 and TRBJ2-2; 8 bases fit TRBD2. Germline CDR1 SGHRS, CDR2 YFSETQ. The length of the CDR3 is 15 residues. Trimming removed 0 bases from V and 5 bases from J; junction bases left unmatched: 3. The CDR3 loop is CASSLASGYTGELFF. For the CDR3, the DNA is TGCGCCAGCAGCTTGGCTAGCGGGTATACCGGGGAGCTGTTTTTT.

V is TRBV5-6 and J is TRBJ2-1; D gene unclear. This CDR3 contains 12 residues. Trimming stripped 4 bases from V and 7 bases from J, with 9 bases between. Germline loops: CDR1 SGHDT, CDR2 YYEEEE. The CDR3 is CASSLGKNEQFF. For the CDR3, the DNA is TGTGCCAGCAGCCTGGGAAAGAATGAGCAGTTCTTC. The full variable domain, its missing parts supplied by reference TRBV5-6 and TRBJ2-1, is DAGVTQSPTHLIKTRGQQVTLRCSPKSGHDTVSWYQQALGQGPQFIFQYYEEEERQRGNFPDRFSGHQFPNYSSELNVNALLLGDSALYLCASSLGKNEQFFGPGTRLTVL.

This clone is a singleton in its sample. The V gene is TRBV9, the J gene TRBJ2-7; 8 bases fit TRBD1. Per germline, CDR1 SGDLS and CDR2 YYNGEE. The CDR3 totals 15 residues. With 0 bases clipped from V and 1 base from J, the junction kept 3 bases outside the gene matches. CDR3 sequence reads: CASSVAGTGSYEQYF. Here the CDR3 DNA reads TGTGCCAGCAGCGTAGCCGGGACAGGTTCCTACGAGCAGTACTTC.

J is TRBJ2-3 and V is TRBV19, with 7 bases aligning to TRBD1. Per the germline V gene, CDR1 is LNHDA and CDR2 is SQIVND (reference sequence). Germline trimming cut 5 bases from V and 1 base from J; bases unmatched to any gene: 9. The CDR3 sequence is 16 residues long. CDR3 nucleotide sequence: TGTGCCAGTAGTGCCCGACGACAGGGTGGCACAGATACGCAGTATTTT. Translating it yields CASSARRQGGTDTQYF.

J is TRBJ2-3 and V is TRBV7-3, with D uncertain. CDR1 is SGHTA, CDR2 FQGTGA, per germline. The CDR3 sequence is 9 residues long. V was pared by 5 bases and J by 14 bases, with 8 bases between. The CDR3 loop is CASSKRVYF. In DNA, the CDR3 is TGTGCCAGCAGCAAAAGGGTGTATTTT. The variable domain in full, completed from reference TRBV7-3 and TRBJ2-3, reads GAGVSQTPSNKVTEKGKYVELRCDPISGHTALYWYRQSLGQGPEFLIYFQGTGAADDSGLPNDRFFAVRPEGSVSTLKIQRTERGDSAVYLCASSKRVYFGPGTRLTVL.

V and J are TRBV19 and TRBJ1-5; no clear D. CDR1 is LNHDA and CDR2 is SQIVND in the germline V gene (reference sequence). V dropped 5 bases and J dropped 0 bases, with 11 bases sitting between them. The CDR3 has 15 amino acids. The CDR3 here is CASSPRTDSNQPQHF. CDR3 nucleotides: TGTGCCAGTAGTCCTCGGACGGATAGCAATCAGCCCCAGCATTTT.

The genes are TRBV27 and TRBJ1-2; D perhaps matches TRBD1 (5 bases). V lost 2 bases, J lost 4 bases, and 11 bases lay in between. From germline, CDR1 is MNHEY and CDR2 SMNVEV (reference sequence). CDR3 length: 14 residues. The CDR3 DNA reads as TGTGCCAGCAGTTTAGGGCAGGGCATCTATGGCTACACCTTC. Amino acids: CASSLGQGIYGYTF.

The gene calls are TRBV5-1 and TRBJ2-1, with D maybe TRBD1 (5 bases). Trimming removed 3 bases from V and 4 bases from J, with 17 bases in between. Germline CDR1 and CDR2: SGHRS and YFSETQ. The length of the CDR3 is 16 residues. CDR3 residues: CASSSKDKAGYNEQFF. In DNA form, the CDR3 reads TGCGCCAGCAGCTCCAAGGACAAGGCCGGGTACAATGAGCAGTTCTTC.

The rearrangement links TRBV5-8 to TRBJ1-2, with D possibly TRBD1 on 5 matching bases. The length of the CDR3 is 15 residues. Germline V lookup: CDR1 SGHTS, CDR2 YDEGEE. The germline V and J ends were trimmed by 2 bases and 2 bases, with 13 bases remaining between them. The CDR3 DNA is TGTGCCAGCAGCTTCACTTTGACAGTCAACTATGGCTACACCTTC. As protein: CASSFTLTVNYGYTF. The variable domain in full, with the rest retrieved from reference TRBV5-8 and TRBJ1-2, is EAGVTQSPTHLIKTRGQQATLRCSPISGHTSVYWYQQALGLGLQFLLWYDEGEERNRGNFPPRFSGRQFPNYSSELNVNALELEDSALYLCASSFTLTVNYGYTFGSGTRLTVV.

The table lists this clone with a few counts. This chain links TRBV27 with TRBJ2-7, with 13 bases lining up with TRBD2. The CDR3 totals 17 residues. V lost 5 bases to trimming and J lost 4 bases; unmatched junction nucleotides: 11. In germline, CDR1 is MNHEY, CDR2 SMNVEV (reference sequence). The CDR3 region is CASSPRTSGRAGYEQYF. The CDR3 DNA reads as TGTGCCAGCAGTCCCCGAACTAGCGGGAGGGCCGGATACGAGCAGTACTTC.

This chain joins TRBV11-2 and TRBJ2-1, with D unclear. This CDR3 spans 13 amino acids. Between the trimmed V and J ends, which lost 1 base and 9 bases, there was a span of 10 bases. CDR1 is SGHAT and CDR2 is FQNNGV in the germline V gene. Here the CDR3 DNA reads TGTGCCAGCAGCTTAGTGAAGTGGGGTGAGCAGTTCTTC. It encodes CASSLVKWGEQFF.

The chain carries TRBV6-1 and TRBJ2-3; no clear D. The CDR3 runs 14 residues. CDR1 and CDR2 (germline): MNHNS, SASEGT. V was trimmed by 1 base and J by 1 base, leaving 6 bases between them. This CDR3 is CASSEVGRTDTQYF. CDR3 sequence (DNA): TGTGCCAGCAGTGAAGTAGGTCGCACAGATACGCAGTATTTT.

This chain uses TRBV25-1 with TRBJ1-4; D ambiguous. CDR1 and CDR2 from the germline V gene are MGHDK and SYGVNS. The CDR3 is made up of 13 amino acids. V lost 0 bases and J 8 bases, leaving 7 bases between the germline ends. The CDR3 DNA follows: TGTGCCAGCAGTGAATATGGCATCGAAAAACTGTTTTTT. Translated: CASSEYGIEKLFF.

In regard to this clone: One end of the junction varies from germline; a read error may be responsible. The chain joins TRBV28 to TRBJ1-2, with TRBD1 matching over 8 bases. The CDR3 sequence is 13 residues long. Germline CDR1 reads MDHEN; CDR2 reads SYDVKM. The CDR3 bases are TGTGCCAGCAGCGAGACAGGGGACTACGGCTACACCTTC. Translating it yields CASSETGDYGYTF.